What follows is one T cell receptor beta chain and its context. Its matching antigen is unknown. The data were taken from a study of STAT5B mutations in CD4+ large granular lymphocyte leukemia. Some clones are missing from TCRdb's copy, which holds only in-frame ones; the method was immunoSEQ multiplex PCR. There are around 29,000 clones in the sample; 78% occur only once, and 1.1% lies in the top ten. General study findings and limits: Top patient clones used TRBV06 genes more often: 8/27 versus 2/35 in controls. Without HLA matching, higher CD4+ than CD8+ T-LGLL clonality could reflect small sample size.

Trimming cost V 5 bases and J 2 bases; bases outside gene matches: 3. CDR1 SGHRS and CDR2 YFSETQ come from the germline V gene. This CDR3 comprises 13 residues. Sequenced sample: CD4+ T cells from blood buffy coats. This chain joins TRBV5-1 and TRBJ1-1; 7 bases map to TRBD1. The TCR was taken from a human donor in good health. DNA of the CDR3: TGCGCCAGCAGACAGGGGCTTAACACTGAAGCTTTCTTT. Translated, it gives CASRQGLNTEAFF.